The 25 T cell receptor beta chains below were found in one sample sequenced in a study of T cell changes during pregnancy in multiple sclerosis. Some clones are missing from TCRdb's copy, which holds only in-frame ones; the method was immunoSEQ multiplex PCR. This table holds about 120,000 clones, around 90% found once. Specimen: peripheral blood, collected in the third trimester of pregnancy. The receptors shown here come from a female donor with multiple sclerosis, enrolled in a pregnancy study.

This chain connects TRBV6-1 to TRBJ1-1; 8 nucleotides agree with TRBD1. The V gene end was trimmed by 7 bases and the J gene end by 5 bases; junction bases not matched to a gene: 6. This CDR3 spans 13 amino acids. Germline CDR1 reads MNHNS; CDR2 reads SASEGT. In nucleotides, the CDR3 is TGTGCCAGCATCCAGGGGGCGAAAACTGAAGCTTTCTTT. This gives the protein CASIQGAKTEAFF.

This chain joins TRBV21-1 and TRBJ2-1; whether TRBD2, the table's D call, matches the DNA was not checked. TRBV21-1 corresponds to a pseudogene. CDR3 length equals 14 residues. The CDR3 DNA sequence: TGTGCCAGCAGCCCCCGGGGGGGGTCGGGAGAGCAGTTCTTC. Translating gives CASSPRGGSGEQFF.

The chain employs TRBV19 and TRBJ1-6, with 8 positions matching TRBD1. The V gene end was trimmed by 3 bases and the J gene end by 8 bases; junction bases not matched to a gene: 12. The CDR3 totals 17 residues. Germline V gene sequence: CDR1 LNHDA, CDR2 SQIVND (reference sequence). The CDR3: CASSIPGGTGGYSPLHF. CDR3 in DNA: TGTGCCAGTAGTATCCCAGGGGGTACAGGGGGGTATTCACCCCTCCACTTT.

The chain carries TRBV5-1 and TRBJ1-2, with 11 bases lining up with TRBD1. CDR3 length equals 17 residues. Unmatched junction bases numbered 14, after V lost 3 bases and J lost 7 bases. CDR1 and CDR2 (germline): SGHRS, YFSETQ. Written as DNA, the CDR3 is TGCGCCAGCAGCTATCTTAACCCGGGACAGGGGGGATCTGGCTACACCTTC. Encoded protein: CASSYLNPGQGGSGYTF.

The chain uses TRBV27 and TRBJ2-6, with 7 bases matching TRBD1. J gave up 0 bases and V 4 bases, and 6 bases lay outside the gene matches. The length of the CDR3 is 17 residues. CDR1 is MNHEY, CDR2 SMNVEV, per germline (reference sequence). Here the CDR3 DNA reads TGTGCCAGCAGTTCCCGGACAGGCGCCTCTGGGGCCAACGTCCTGACTTTC. Its protein product is CASSSRTGASGANVLTF.

The chain recombines TRBV6-5 with TRBJ2-3; D is ambiguous. The germline gives CDR1 MNHEY, CDR2 SVGAGI. CDR3 size: 15 residues. The germline V and J ends were trimmed by 6 bases and 4 bases, with 17 bases remaining between them. CDR3 in DNA: TGTGCCAGCAGGCCCTTGATAGCCTTTCCAGATACGCAGTATTTT. Its protein is CASRPLIAFPDTQYF.

V gene TRBV2 combines with J gene TRBJ1-5; D perhaps matches TRBD1 (6 bases). V lost 10 bases and J lost 6, with 16 bases in between. The germline gives CDR1 SNHLY, CDR2 FYNNEI. The CDR3 is made up of 13 amino acids. The CDR3 DNA reads TGTGCCACCAGGAGGGGGGGCGGTCAGCCCCAGCATTTT. This codes for CATRRGGGQPQHF. The full variable domain, completed using reference TRBV2 and TRBJ1-5, is EPEVTQTPSHQVTQMGQEVILRCVPISNHLYFYWYRQILGQKVEFLVSFYNNEISEKSEIFDDQFSVERPDGSNFTLKIRSTKLEDSAMYFCATRRGGGQPQHFGDGTRLSIL.

J is TRBJ1-4 and V is TRBV4-1; D is uncertain. Per the germline V gene, CDR1 is MGHRA and CDR2 is YSYEKL. CDR3 length: 15 residues. V was trimmed by 0 bases and J by 6 bases, leaving 11 bases between them. CDR3: CASSQDMGSDEKLFF. The CDR3 region has the DNA TGCGCCAGCAGCCAAGATATGGGCTCTGATGAAAAACTGTTTTTT.

V usage is TRBV28 and J usage is TRBJ1-1, with 8 bases lining up with TRBD1. The CDR3 totals 16 residues. CDR1 and CDR2 from the germline V gene are MDHEN and SYDVKM. The junction had 12 bases not matched to a gene; V was cut back by 5 bases and J by 4 bases. Here the CDR3 reads CASSPRGRIEGTEAFF. CDR3 sequence (DNA): TGTGCCAGCAGTCCCAGGGGGCGTATCGAGGGCACTGAAGCTTTCTTT.

This rearrangement joins TRBV19 to TRBJ2-3, with TRBD2 matching 10 bases. The germline gives CDR1 LNHDA, CDR2 SQIVND (reference sequence). V lost 9 bases, J lost 3 bases, and 15 bases stayed unmatched. This CDR3 is 17 amino acids long. The CDR3 here is CASRGLAGVRSTDTQYF. The CDR3 nucleotides are TGTGCCAGCCGCGGGCTAGCGGGAGTTAGAAGTACAGATACGCAGTATTTT.

The chain links TRBV5-1 to TRBJ2-1; D gene unclear. CDR3 length: 12 residues. The germline V and J ends were trimmed by 3 bases and 10 bases, with 11 bases remaining between them. Germline V gives CDR1 SGHRS, CDR2 YFSETQ. The chain's CDR3 is CASSSTNREQFF. In DNA, the CDR3 is TGCGCCAGCAGCTCCACTAATCGGGAGCAGTTCTTC.

The chain uses TRBV27 and TRBJ2-7; 14 positions match TRBD2. V gave up 6 bases and J gave up 0 bases; unmatched junction bases: 19. CDR1 and CDR2 (germline): MNHEY, SMNVEV (reference sequence). CDR3 length: 21 residues. The CDR3 bases are TGTGCCAGCAGCCGACTAGCGGGGGGGGGCACGCTCTCCGTTAGCTCCTACGAGCAGTACTTC. Translation: CASSRLAGGGTLSVSSYEQYF.

V gene TRBV6-6 combines with J gene TRBJ2-5, with 11 bases identical to TRBD2. Germline values: CDR1 MNHNY, CDR2 SVGAGI (reference sequence). The CDR3 has 16 amino acids. J gave up 2 bases and V 10 bases, and 12 bases lay outside the gene matches. CDR3 residues: CANNSALAGGQETQYF. The CDR3 DNA sequence: TGTGCCAACAATTCAGCCTTAGCGGGAGGGCAAGAGACCCAGTACTTC.

The CDR3 DNA follows: TGTGCCTGGAGGCAGGAGGAGCCCTTTTCCGGGGCCAACGTCCTGACTTTC. Translating it yields CAWRQEEPFSGANVLTF. The V and J genes are TRBV30 and TRBJ2-6, with D perhaps matching TRBD2 (5 bases). CDR1 and CDR2 from the germline V gene are GTSNPN and SVGIG (reference sequence). The CDR3 is 17 residues long. With 3 bases removed from V and 4 bases from J, the gap between germline ends came to 19 bases.

The chain has TRBV7-6 and TRBJ2-5, with a possible D match to TRBD1 (5 bases). The CDR3 is 15 residues long. The V end was cut by 5 bases, the J end by 1 base, with 14 bases between. The germline V gene has CDR1 SGHVS and CDR2 FNYEAQ. Written as DNA, the CDR3 is TGTGCCAGCAGCGCCGGACACGGCCTCCAAGAGACCCAGTACTTC. Translated, it gives CASSAGHGLQETQYF.

The genes are TRBV19 and TRBJ2-5; 7 nucleotides line up with TRBD1. From germline, CDR1 is LNHDA and CDR2 SQIVND (reference sequence). V shed 3 bases, J shed 5 bases, and the junction held 6 bases outside the gene matches. The CDR3 totals 14 residues. The CDR3 DNA follows: TGTGCCAGTAGTATTGGACAGGCTGGGGAGACCCAGTACTTC. Encoded protein: CASSIGQAGETQYF.

This clone was seen only once. The gene calls are TRBV16 and TRBJ2-5; D is unresolved. V lost 1 base, J lost 5 bases, and 11 bases lay in between. Germline V gene data show CDR1 as KGHSY and CDR2 as FQNENV. There are 14 residues in the CDR3. The CDR3 protein is CASSQLSPRETQYF. The CDR3 DNA follows: TGTGCCAGCAGCCAATTGAGCCCGAGGGAGACCCAGTACTTC.

CDR3 loop: CASSLYGGNYNEQFF. CDR3 sequence (DNA): TGTGCCAGCAGCTTGTACGGCGGGAACTACAATGAGCAGTTCTTC. This chain connects TRBV5-6 to TRBJ2-1; the D gene is possibly TRBD2 (6 bases). CDR3 size: 15 residues. From germline, CDR1 is SGHDT and CDR2 YYEEEE. Trimming shortened V by 1 base and J by 3 bases, and 11 bases separated the two germline ends.

The V and J genes are TRBV7-9 and TRBJ2-7; 11 bases agree with TRBD1. The V gene end was trimmed by 3 bases and the J gene end by 12 bases; junction bases not matched to a gene: 7. CDR3 length: 13 amino acids. In germline, CDR1 is SEHNR, CDR2 FQNEAQ (reference sequence). The CDR3 bases are TGTGCCAGCAGCTTCGGGACAGGGGGAAATGCGTACTTC. This sequence encodes CASSFGTGGNAYF.

This sequence joins TRBV19 and TRBJ1-2; D is ambiguous. The CDR3 spans 15 residues. Germline lookup yields CDR1 LNHDA and CDR2 SQIVND (reference sequence). The V end was cut by 6 bases, the J end by 0 bases, with 14 bases between. The CDR3 spells CASRPTDKANYGYTF. Here the CDR3 DNA reads TGTGCCAGTAGGCCTACTGACAAAGCTAACTATGGCTACACCTTC.

Only a few counts were recorded for this clone. The genes are TRBV19 and TRBJ1-2; the D gene is possibly TRBD1 (5 bases). Germline V gene data show CDR1 as LNHDA and CDR2 as SQIVND (reference sequence). The CDR3 loop spans 17 amino acids. V lost 3 bases and J lost 2, with 19 bases in between. CDR3 sequence (DNA): TGTGCCAGTAGTATGAGCGGGCAGGGAGGGCTCAACTATGGCTACACCTTC. It is translated as CASSMSGQGGLNYGYTF.

This clone was observed a handful of times. The chain recombines TRBV6-6 with TRBJ1-1, with D hard to call. Trimming removed 5 bases at V and 13 bases at J, with 17 bases between. CDR3 size: 12 residues. From germline, CDR1 is MNHNY and CDR2 SVGAGI (reference sequence). In DNA form, the CDR3 reads TGTGCCAGCAGTGACGTCCCCCTAGGGAGTTTCTTT. Translation: CASSDVPLGSFF.

J is TRBJ1-1 and V is TRBV7-3; tentatively, D is TRBD1 (5 bases). This CDR3 has 13 amino acids. Looked up from germline, CDR1 is SGHTA and CDR2 is FQGTGA. The germline V and J ends were trimmed by 0 bases and 4 bases, with 6 bases remaining between them. The CDR3, as DNA: TGTGCCAGCAGCTTAACGGGGCTCACTGAAGCTTTCTTT. Its protein product is CASSLTGLTEAFF.

The V and J genes are TRBV11-2 and TRBJ2-1; 7 bases fit TRBD2. The CDR3 spans 16 residues. Germline V gene sequence: CDR1 SGHAT, CDR2 FQNNGV. The ends lost 0 bases at V and 8 bases at J; junction bases unmatched: 10. The CDR3 spells CASSLELTSPRDEQFF. The CDR3 coding sequence is TGTGCCAGCAGCTTAGAATTGACTAGCCCTCGCGATGAGCAGTTCTTC. The full variable domain, with the rest looked up from reference TRBV11-2 and TRBJ2-1, is EAGVAQSPRYKIIEKRQSVAFWCNPISGHATLYWYQQILGQGPKLLIQFQNNGVVDDSQLPKDRFSAERLKGVDSTLKIQPAKLEDSAVYLCASSLELTSPRDEQFFGPGTRLTVL.

The V and J genes are TRBV27 and TRBJ2-7, with TRBD1 identical over 9 bases. Germline CDR1 and CDR2: MNHEY and SMNVEV (reference sequence). The ends lost 3 bases at V and 3 bases at J; junction bases unmatched: 9. This CDR3 is built from 16 residues. CDR3 DNA sequence: TGTGCCAGCAGTTTCTCCGGGACAGGGCTCGGCTACGAGCAGTACTTC. It yields the protein CASSFSGTGLGYEQYF.